Presented here are 18 T cell receptor beta chains from one specimen sequenced in a study of OX40 agonist ivuxolimab in advanced cancers. TCRdb's copy holds only in-frame clones and misses some; the assay was immunoSEQ multiplex PCR. Of 79,000 or so clones listed, roughly nine tenths are singletons. Here the sequenced sample was CD4+ or CD8+ T cells sorted from blood, taken in a trial of the OX40 agonist ivuxolimab. The source of these receptors is an adult with an advanced solid tumor such as melanoma, head and neck, liver or kidney cancer.

V usage is TRBV28 and J usage is TRBJ2-7; D is undetermined. The CDR3 sequence is 10 residues long. V was shortened by 3 bases and J by 7 bases, with 4 bases between the two germline ends. Germline loops: CDR1 MDHEN, CDR2 SYDVKM. The CDR3, as DNA: TGTGCCAGCAGTTTCCGGGAGCAGTACTTC. It encodes CASSFREQYF.

The rearrangement links TRBV28 to TRBJ1-5, with D possibly matching TRBD1 (6 bases). Germline V gene sequence: CDR1 MDHEN, CDR2 SYDVKM. The CDR3 is 15 amino acids. V lost 7 bases, J lost 4 bases, and 17 bases lay in between. CDR3 DNA sequence: TGTGCCAGCACCCCGAGGGGGGCTGGAAATCAGCCCCAGCATTTT. Protein sequence: CASTPRGAGNQPQHF.

V is TRBV7-2 and J is TRBJ1-4; D is undetermined. The V gene's germline CDR1 is SGHTA and CDR2 FQGNSA. This CDR3 has 15 residues. V lost 4 bases to trimming and J lost 1 base, with 10 bases between them. The CDR3 DNA is TGTGCCAGCAGCTACCAATGGGGAACTAATGAAAAACTGTTTTTT. This translates into CASSYQWGTNEKLFF.

The V and J genes are TRBV11-2 and TRBJ1-4; 7 positions agree with TRBD1. The CDR3 runs 14 residues. The germline V gene has CDR1 SGHAT and CDR2 FQNNGV. With 5 bases clipped from V and 8 bases from J, the junction kept 8 bases outside the gene matches. DNA of the CDR3: TGTGCCAGCAGCCCCCGACAGGGTCGAGAAAAACTGTTTTTT. This codes for CASSPRQGREKLFF.

The genes are TRBV19 and TRBJ1-1; possible D gene TRBD1, 6 bases. The V gene lost 5 bases and the J gene lost 4 bases, with 14 bases spanning the gap. This CDR3 is built from 14 residues. CDR1 is LNHDA and CDR2 is SQIVND in the germline V gene (reference sequence). Written as DNA, the CDR3 is TGTGCCAGTAGTCAATTACAGGGAACCACTGAAGCTTTCTTT. Amino acid sequence: CASSQLQGTTEAFF.

V usage is TRBV28 and J usage is TRBJ2-3; 10 bases map to TRBD2. Germline V gene data show CDR1 as MDHEN and CDR2 as SYDVKM. The CDR3 extends over 15 amino acids. After removal of 8 bases from V and 1 base from J, the junction contained 6 bases not matched to a gene. The chain's CDR3 is CASSQREGRTDTQYF. CDR3 DNA: TGTGCCAGCTCGCAGCGGGAGGGGCGCACAGATACGCAGTATTTT.

The rearrangement joins TRBV28 to TRBJ1-2; no definite D call. Germline CDR1 reads MDHEN; CDR2 reads SYDVKM. V was cut by 6 bases and J by 7 bases, with 9 bases left in between. The CDR3 totals 11 residues. The CDR3 here is CASRLMGGYTF. The CDR3 region has the DNA TGTGCCAGCAGGCTCATGGGTGGCTACACCTTC.

This clone was seen just once. The rearrangement joins TRBV2 to TRBJ2-3, with D possibly called TRBD1 or TRBD2 (6 bases each). The CDR3 loop spans 14 amino acids. The ends were cut back, 7 bases at V and 0 bases at J, with 11 bases in the middle. In germline, CDR1 is SNHLY, CDR2 FYNNEI. CDR3 protein: CASKRGVSTDTQYF. CDR3 nucleotides: TGTGCCAGCAAGAGGGGGGTTAGCACAGATACGCAGTATTTT.

The rearrangement joins TRBV6-5 to TRBJ1-1; no definite D call. Trimming pared 4 bases from V and 0 bases from J, leaving 12 bases between. The V gene's germline CDR1 is MNHEY and CDR2 SVGAGI. The CDR3 length is 15 residues. For the CDR3, the DNA is TGTGCCAGCAGTTTTAGGCGGGTCGTGAACACTGAAGCTTTCTTT. It encodes CASSFRRVVNTEAFF.

V usage is TRBV13 and J usage is TRBJ2-5, with D uncertain. The J call may be in error: the DNA end matches TRBJ2-7 better. The CDR3 totals 13 residues. CDR1 is PRHDT, CDR2 FYEKMQ, per germline (reference sequence). CDR3: CASSPRSSYEQYF. The CDR3 nucleotides read TGTGCCAGCAGCCCCCGGAGCTCCTACGAGCAGTACTTC.

The rearrangement joins TRBV6-6 to TRBJ1-4, with 7 nucleotides matching TRBD1. The length of the CDR3 is 15 residues. J gave up 8 bases and V 2 bases, and 8 bases lay outside the gene matches. Germline V gene data show CDR1 as MNHNY and CDR2 as SVGAGI (reference sequence). The CDR3 loop reads CASSYKTGLGEKLFF. As DNA, the CDR3 is TGTGCCAGCAGTTACAAGACAGGGTTGGGAGAAAAACTGTTTTTT.

V is TRBV6-1 and J is TRBJ2-3, with D uncertain. CDR1 MNHNS and CDR2 SASEGT come from the germline V gene. The CDR3 is 12 residues long. V was clipped by 4 bases and J by 4 bases, with 6 bases between them. The CDR3 reads CASSVASDTQYF. In nucleotides, the CDR3 is TGTGCCAGCAGTGTCGCGTCAGATACGCAGTATTTT.

The chain carries TRBV6-1 and TRBJ1-5, with D perhaps TRBD1 (5 bases). V was pared by 0 bases and J by 1 base, with 7 bases between. Looked up from germline, CDR1 is MNHNS and CDR2 is SASEGT. CDR3 length: 15 amino acids. In DNA form, the CDR3 reads TGTGCCAGCAGTGAAGCGTGGGGGAGCAATCAGCCCCAGCATTTT. This codes for CASSEAWGSNQPQHF.

The gene calls are TRBV7-9 and TRBJ2-5, with a tentative D call TRBD2 (7 bases). V dropped 1 base and J dropped 7 bases, with 16 bases sitting between them. From germline, CDR1 is SEHNR and CDR2 FQNEAQ (reference sequence). The CDR3 runs 15 residues. The CDR3 loop is CASSLVVGGGVTQYF. The CDR3 DNA follows: TGTGCCAGCAGCTTAGTGGTGGGAGGGGGTGTGACCCAGTACTTC.

The V gene is TRBV6-1, the J gene TRBJ1-2, with a weak D call TRBD1 (5 bases). Germline CDR1 reads MNHNS; CDR2 reads SASEGT. Trimming stripped 2 bases from V and 8 bases from J, with 15 bases between. The CDR3 length is 14 residues. CDR3 protein: CASSELWGPGGYTF. In DNA, the CDR3 is TGTGCCAGCAGTGAATTGTGGGGACCGGGAGGCTACACCTTC.

The J gene is TRBJ2-1, the V gene TRBV11-3; 12 bases match TRBD2. The CDR3 has 18 amino acids. With 2 bases clipped from V and 0 bases from J, the junction kept 5 bases outside the gene matches. Germline V CDR1 and CDR2: SGHNT, YENEEA. The CDR3 spells CASSLILAGGSSYNEQFF. The CDR3 DNA is TGTGCCAGCAGCTTAATACTAGCGGGAGGTTCCTCCTACAATGAGCAGTTCTTC. Drawing the rest from reference TRBV11-3 and TRBJ2-1, the complete variable domain is EAGVVQSPRYKIIEKKQPVAFWCNPISGHNTLYWYLQNLGQGPELLIRYENEEAVDDSQLPKDRFSAERLKGVDSTLKIQPAELGDSAVYLCASSLILAGGSSYNEQFFGPGTRLTVL.

The CDR3: CASSNRPLAEAPYNEQFF. The CDR3 DNA sequence: TGTGCCAGTAGTAACCGTCCCCTAGCGGAGGCCCCATACAATGAGCAGTTCTTC. The chain joins TRBV19 to TRBJ2-1; TRBD2 matches 7 bases. The CDR3 runs 18 residues. Germline CDR1 is LNHDA and CDR2 is SQIVND (reference sequence). J gave up 4 bases and V 4 bases, and 16 bases lay outside the gene matches.

The chain combines TRBV2 with TRBJ2-2; D remains unclear. CDR3 size: 15 residues. The V gene lost 11 bases and the J gene lost 2 bases, with 18 bases spanning the gap. From germline, CDR1 is SNHLY and CDR2 FYNNEI. The CDR3 DNA reads TGTGCCGTTGCCGCGTGGGCAGATAACACCGGGGAGCTGTTTTTT. This encodes CAVAAWADNTGELFF.